The sequence of this TCR beta chain was determined in a study of preoperative IRX-2 immunotherapy in early breast cancer. The germline gives CDR1 SGHNT, CDR2 YENEEA. V lost 3 bases and J 4 bases, leaving 13 bases between the germline ends. The CDR3 has 16 residues. The treatment is: preoperative locoregional IRX-2 cytokine immunotherapy. Preoperative locoregional IRX-2 cytokine immunotherapy was tested in the phase Ib source study. Measured with immunoSEQ multiplex PCR; TCRdb has only the in-frame clones, and not every one. This table has about 26,000 clones, around 80% appearing once. V and J are TRBV11-3 and TRBJ2-6, with D perhaps matching TRBD1 or TRBD2 (6 bases each). This clonotype was sampled from a human donor with breast cancer. This material consisted of lymph node tissue, taken after IRX-2 immunotherapy. CDR3 region: CASSLWGARGANVLTF. The CDR3 DNA sequence: TGTGCCAGCAGCTTGTGGGGGGCGCGAGGGGCCAACGTCCTGACTTTC. Supplemented by reference TRBV11-3 and TRBJ2-6, the full variable domain reads EAGVVQSPRYKIIEKKQPVAFWCNPISGHNTLYWYLQNLGQGPELLIRYENEEAVDDSQLPKDRFSAERLKGVDSTLKIQPAELGDSAVYLCASSLWGARGANVLTFGAGSRLTVL.